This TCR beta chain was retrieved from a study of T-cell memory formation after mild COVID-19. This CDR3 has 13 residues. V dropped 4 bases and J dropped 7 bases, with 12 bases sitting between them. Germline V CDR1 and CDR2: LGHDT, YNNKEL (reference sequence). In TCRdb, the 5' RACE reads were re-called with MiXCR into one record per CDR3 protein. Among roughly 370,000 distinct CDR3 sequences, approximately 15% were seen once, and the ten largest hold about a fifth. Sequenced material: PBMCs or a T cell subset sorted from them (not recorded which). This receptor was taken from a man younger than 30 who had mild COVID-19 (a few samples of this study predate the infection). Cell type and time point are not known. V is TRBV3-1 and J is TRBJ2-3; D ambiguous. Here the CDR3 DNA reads TGTGCCAGCAGCCCGGAACCCGTGAATACGCAGTATTTT. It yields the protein CASSPEPVNTQYF.